A single T cell receptor (beta chain) is shown here with its context. The data belong to a study of technical replicates of blood from several donors. The germline V gene encodes CDR1 MDHEN and CDR2 SYDVKM. The V and J ends lost 6 bases and 4 bases respectively, with 16 bases between them. This CDR3 is 14 amino acids long. TCRdb's copy holds only in-frame clones and misses some; the assay was immunoSEQ multiplex PCR. The data contain about 84,000 clones, roughly 93% of them seen just once; the ten biggest clones take up 0.24%. The material sequenced was T cells isolated from PBMCs. This TCR derives from a human donor in good health. The chain links TRBV28 to TRBJ2-7; tentative D call: TRBD2 (5 bases). CDR3 loop: CASSPIERGYEQYF. The CDR3 nucleotides are TGTGCCAGCAGCCCCATTGAACGGGGATACGAGCAGTACTTC.